Listed below are T cell receptor beta chains from one sample, sequenced in a study of OX40 agonist ivuxolimab in advanced cancers. Data came from immunoSEQ multiplex PCR; TCRdb stores just in-frame clones and leaves some out. The sample holds approximately 20,000 clones, approximately 80% seen once. The input for sequencing was CD4+ or CD8+ T cells sorted from blood, taken in a trial of the OX40 agonist ivuxolimab. All receptors come from an adult with an advanced solid tumor such as melanoma, head and neck, liver or kidney cancer. Each CDR3 is given without its conserved first and last residue. The order of the fields is CDR3 length, V gene, CDR3 protein.

CDR3 length: 12
V gene: TRBV19
CDR3 protein: ASSLTGEHSPLH

CDR3 length: 13
V gene: TRBV7-3
CDR3 protein: ASSLLAGATDEQF

CDR3 length: 11
V gene: TRBV4-3
CDR3 protein: ASSQGIVLEQF

CDR3 length: 11
V gene: TRBV9
CDR3 protein: ASSVSGNAEAF

CDR3 length: 11
V gene: TRBV6-5
CDR3 protein: ASSYRDSYGYT

CDR3 length: 13
V gene: TRBV18
CDR3 protein: ASSHRDESGVGYT

CDR3 length: 14
V gene: TRBV7-9
CDR3 protein: ASSLSRTGATGELF

CDR3 length: 13
V gene: TRBV21-1
CDR3 protein: ASSKGDNGVETQY

CDR3 length: 13
V gene: TRBV19
CDR3 protein: ASSLTSGGTDTQY

CDR3 length: 12
V gene: TRBV5-6
CDR3 protein: ASSLDTNNEKLF

CDR3 length: 13
V gene: TRBV5-4
CDR3 protein: ASSFQGGSTDTQY

CDR3 length: 14
V gene: TRBV27
CDR3 protein: ASSLVAAATNEKLF

CDR3 length: 14
V gene: TRBV7-2
CDR3 protein: ASSFSDVYYTGELF

CDR3 length: 14
V gene: TRBV5-6
CDR3 protein: ASSLISGQRNSPLH

CDR3 length: 12
V gene: TRBV6-5
CDR3 protein: ASSLRGQNSPLH

CDR3 length: 14
V gene: TRBV5-1
CDR3 protein: ASSLSPSGGTDTQY

CDR3 length: 13
V gene: TRBV4-3
CDR3 protein: ASSQDLGQGTEAF

CDR3 length: 14
V gene: TRBV15
CDR3 protein: ATSNLGPAYNSPLH

CDR3 length: 13
V gene: TRBV11-2
CDR3 protein: ASLIRTSDTGELF

CDR3 length: 10
V gene: TRBV11-1
CDR3 protein: ASSAEGEGYT

CDR3 length: 13
V gene: TRBV11-3
CDR3 protein: ASSITGFSGNTIY

CDR3 length: 14
V gene: TRBV11-2
CDR3 protein: ASSLVGGGLAHEQY

CDR3 length: 11
V gene: TRBV6-1
CDR3 protein: ASSEGGPETQY

CDR3 length: 18
V gene: TRBV5-1
CDR3 protein: ASSLGGWISSGVRTGELF

CDR3 length: 14
V gene: TRBV27
CDR3 protein: ASSRQGAVTNQPQH

CDR3 length: 12
V gene: TRBV6-5
CDR3 protein: ASSISDGTKKAF

CDR3 length: 11
V gene: TRBV4-3
CDR3 protein: ASSHSGYRGYT

CDR3 length: 13
V gene: TRBV6-6
CDR3 protein: ASRVTSGGAETQY

CDR3 length: 13
V gene: TRBV4-3
CDR3 protein: ASSPGVASYGELF

CDR3 length: 13
V gene: TRBV7-8
CDR3 protein: ASSLVEGAPNTQY

CDR3 length: 14
V gene: TRBV4-3
CDR3 protein: ASSQDSRGKIGELF

CDR3 length: 13
V gene: TRBV2
CDR3 protein: ASEEGTASTDTQY

CDR3 length: 11
V gene: TRBV10-3
CDR3 protein: AISQGGGQPQH

CDR3 length: 13
V gene: TRBV6-1
CDR3 protein: ASSEWAGSTDTQY

CDR3 length: 12
V gene: TRBV29-1
CDR3 protein: SATGTGTINEQF

CDR3 length: 14
V gene: TRBV25-1
CDR3 protein: ASSGTGGRANYGYT

CDR3 length: 14
V gene: TRBV7-7
CDR3 protein: ASSRSGTENTGELF

CDR3 length: 14
V gene: TRBV23-1
CDR3 protein: ATSPPPPSCQETQY

CDR3 length: 11
V gene: TRBV29-1
CDR3 protein: SVVTGLNTEAF

CDR3 length: 11
V gene: TRBV13
CDR3 protein: ASSLESYNEQF

CDR3 length: 13
V gene: TRBV5-1
CDR3 protein: ASSLVADFTDTQY

CDR3 length: 14
V gene: TRBV30
CDR3 protein: AWSVRADSSADTQY

CDR3 length: 14
V gene: TRBV7-7
CDR3 protein: ASSLCGGANTGELF

CDR3 length: 13
V gene: TRBV7-3
CDR3 protein: ASSYSGTSGDTQY

CDR3 length: 12
V gene: TRBV6-5
CDR3 protein: ASSYSIPAGELF

CDR3 length: 12
V gene: TRBV5-4
CDR3 protein: ASSLPGRGGGYT

CDR3 length: 10
V gene: TRBV11-2
CDR3 protein: ASSRELTEAF

CDR3 length: 12
V gene: TRBV6-5
CDR3 protein: ASSYRWQSNEAF

CDR3 length: 14
V gene: TRBV27
CDR3 protein: ASSPDAGTSGSEQF

CDR3 length: 12
V gene: TRBV19
CDR3 protein: ASSIGQGAQPQH